The clone carrying this T cell receptor (beta chain) occurred a few times. Its antigen is not identified. The data are from a study of cytomegalovirus exposure and HLA in healthy donors. Findings and limits, study-wide: Follow-up analysis later connected one missense variant in DCLRE1C with trimming of TCR beta V- and J-genes.

Trimming cost V 5 bases and J 5 bases, with 13 bases left between them. This CDR3 comprises 14 residues. Per germline, CDR1 MNHEY and CDR2 SVGAGI. Whereas donors were nominally healthy upon sampling, unrecorded immune exposures were probable. 60 Vbeta and 13 Jbeta primers were used in PCR. As originally analysed: Around 12 million of tens of millions of unique TCR beta chains were shared, per a later count. Sequencing was performed with immunoSEQ multiplex PCR; in TCRdb, only in-frame clones are kept and a portion is missing. V and J calls and clone size come straight from that table; D and trimming were deduced from the DNA. The sample lists about 200,000 clones; roughly 85% were seen once.

The sequence was collected from a woman aged 45-60 years in good health and CMV-seronegative. The sample comprised PBMCs. V and J are TRBV6-5 and TRBJ1-5; D is unresolved. This CDR3 is CASSNRRQDQPQHF. As DNA, the CDR3 is TGTGCCAGCAGTAACAGACGGCAGGATCAGCCCCAGCATTTT.